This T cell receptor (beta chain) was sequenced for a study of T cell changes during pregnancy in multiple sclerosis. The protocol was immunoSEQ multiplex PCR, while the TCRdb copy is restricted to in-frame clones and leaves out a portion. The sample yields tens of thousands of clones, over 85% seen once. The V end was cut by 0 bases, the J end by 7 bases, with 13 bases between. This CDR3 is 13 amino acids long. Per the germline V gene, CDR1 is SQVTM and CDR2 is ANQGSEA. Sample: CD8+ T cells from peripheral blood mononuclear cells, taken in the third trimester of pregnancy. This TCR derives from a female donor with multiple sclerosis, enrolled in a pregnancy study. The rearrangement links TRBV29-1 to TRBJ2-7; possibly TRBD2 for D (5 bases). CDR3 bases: TGCAGCGTTGAAGATAAGGGAGTAGGGGAGCAGTACTTC. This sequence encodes CSVEDKGVGEQYF.